Reported below is one T cell receptor (beta chain). Its target is unknown. This entry belongs to a study of T cells in Graves' hyperthyroidism and ophthalmopathy. The study, taken as a whole, reports: Ophthalmopathy stood apart from stable hyperthyroidism in a 13 V-J model.

TCR beta CDR3 region amplification was performed from RNA transcripts. A set of HTBI primers served as the primers for a first-round RT-PCR of the TCR CDR3. TCRdb ran MiXCR on the multiplex PCR reads and lists one entry per CDR3 protein. This table holds 450,000 to 700,000 distinct CDR3 sequences, roughly 46% found once. CDR1 and CDR2 from the germline V gene are SQVTM and ANQGSEA. The CDR3 runs to 15 residues. Trimming removed 0 bases from V and 6 bases from J, with 17 bases in between. V usage is TRBV29-1 and J usage is TRBJ1-2, with D unclear. The receptor's source is an adult woman with Graves' disease, either hyperthyroidism or ophthalmopathy (not recorded which). Sequencing was performed on peripheral blood or thyroid tissue (not recorded which). CDR3 amino acids: CSVEDLARPSDGYTF. As DNA, the CDR3 is TGCAGCGTTGAAGATCTTGCCAGGCCCTCTGATGGCTACACCTTC.